This T cell receptor (beta chain) is from a study of T cell responses to AZD1222 COVID-19 vaccine. Study information: Second doses at about 4 or about 12 weeks were pooled.

Study findings and constraints: There were vaccine-associated CD4 TCRs across spike, dominant at 160-218 and 743-854.

Sequencing was performed with immunoSEQ multiplex PCR; in TCRdb, only in-frame clones are kept and a portion is missing. This table holds about 100,000 clones, about 82% found once. The CDR3 loop spans 15 amino acids. V lost 2 bases to trimming and J lost 7 bases; unmatched junction nucleotides: 6. Germline V gene sequence: CDR1 MNHEY, CDR2 SMNVEV (reference sequence). In regard to this clone: As yet, its antigen is unknown.

The sequence was collected from an adult in good health. Material: peripheral blood, obtained on day 0 of AZD1222 vaccination. The chain is built from TRBV27 and TRBJ2-1; TRBD1 agrees at 9 bases. The CDR3 DNA sequence: TGTGCCAGCAGTTTAGGGGACAGGGAATGGAATGAGCAGTTCTTC. Residues: CASSLGDREWNEQFF.